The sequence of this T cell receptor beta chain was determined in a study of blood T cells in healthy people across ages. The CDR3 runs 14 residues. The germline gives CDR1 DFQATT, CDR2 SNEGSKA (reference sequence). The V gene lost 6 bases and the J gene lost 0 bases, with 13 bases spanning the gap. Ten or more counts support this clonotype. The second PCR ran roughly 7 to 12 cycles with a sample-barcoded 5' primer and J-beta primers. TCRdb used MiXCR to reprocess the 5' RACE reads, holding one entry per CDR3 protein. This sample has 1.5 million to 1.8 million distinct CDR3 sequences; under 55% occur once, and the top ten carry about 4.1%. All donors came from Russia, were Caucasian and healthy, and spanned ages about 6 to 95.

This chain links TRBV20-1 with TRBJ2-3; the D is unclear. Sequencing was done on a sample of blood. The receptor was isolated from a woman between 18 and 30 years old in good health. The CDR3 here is CSARPTGSTDTQYF. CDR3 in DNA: TGCAGTGCCAGGCCTACCGGAAGCACAGATACGCAGTATTTT.